What follows are 20 T cell receptor beta chains derived from one specimen sequenced in a study of Ad26.COV2.S vaccination and SARS-CoV-2 variants. TCRdb keeps only in-frame clones here, not all; method: immunoSEQ multiplex PCR. This table has approximately 300,000 clones, 85% appearing once. Treatment noted: about 20 received Ad26.COV2.S at low or high dose, single or two shots; 5 received placebo; per-sample allocation not given. Day 63 after the first vaccine or placebo injection was the time point for sampling. The source material was peripheral blood, sampled in a trial of Ad26.COV2.S vaccine versus placebo. These receptors came from a person aged 18-60 years who received the Ad26.COV2.S COVID-19 vaccine or a placebo.

This chain links TRBV11-2 with TRBJ2-1, with D possibly matching TRBD2 (7 bases). The germline V gene has CDR1 SGHAT and CDR2 FQNNGV. The CDR3 totals 15 residues. The V and J ends lost 1 base and 3 bases respectively, with 10 bases between them. The CDR3 sequence is CASSLGGGNYNEQFF. The DNA of the CDR3 is TGTGCCAGCAGCTTAGGGGGGGGCAACTACAATGAGCAGTTCTTC.

The rearrangement uses TRBV6-1 and TRBJ2-3, with TRBD2 matching 12 bases. J gave up 2 bases and V 2 bases, and 5 bases lay outside the gene matches. Germline CDR1 reads MNHNS; CDR2 reads SASEGT. The CDR3 covers 17 residues. As DNA, the CDR3 is TGTGCCAGCAGTGAACTTGCTAGCGGGGGGGCCACAGATACGCAGTATTTT. Translation gives CASSELASGGATDTQYF.

This clone turned up a few times. The chain employs TRBV7-7 and TRBJ2-7; no clear D gene. V shed 2 bases and J shed 2 bases, with 7 bases lying between them. Germline CDR1 SSHAT, CDR2 FNYEAQ (reference sequence). CDR3 size: 13 residues. The CDR3: CASSLQEAYEQYF. In nucleotides, the CDR3 is TGTGCCAGCAGCTTACAGGAAGCCTACGAGCAGTACTTC.

The DNA for the CDR3 is TGTGCCAGCAGCCTGACCTGGGCCTCTACCCACTATGGCTACACCTTC. It yields the protein CASSLTWASTHYGYTF. This chain connects TRBV28 to TRBJ1-2; D unclear. CDR1 is MDHEN, CDR2 SYDVKM, per germline. The V gene lost 6 bases and the J gene lost 3 bases, with 20 bases spanning the gap. This CDR3 contains 16 residues.

This clone was seen a few times. The chain recombines TRBV19 with TRBJ1-2; D ambiguous. This CDR3 has 13 amino acids. Germline V gene data show CDR1 as LNHDA and CDR2 as SQIVND (reference sequence). Trimming pared 5 bases from V and 4 bases from J, leaving 11 bases between. DNA for the CDR3: TGTGCCAGTAGTTATGAGTTGAGCTATGGCTACACCTTC. It encodes CASSYELSYGYTF.

The chain recombines TRBV6-6 with TRBJ1-2; D possibly corresponds to TRBD1 (5 bases). Trimming cost V 4 bases and J 4 bases, with 13 bases left between them. Germline V gene data show CDR1 as MNHNY and CDR2 as SVGAGI (reference sequence). CDR3 length: 14 residues. The CDR3 DNA is TGTGCCAGCAGTTTCAGGGAGGGCGTCTATGGCTACACCTTC. Translating it yields CASSFREGVYGYTF.

The rearrangement joins TRBV2 to TRBJ1-2, with TRBD1 matching 8 bases. The V gene end was trimmed by 6 bases and the J gene end by 5 bases; junction bases not matched to a gene: 5. Germline V gene sequence: CDR1 SNHLY, CDR2 FYNNEI. The CDR3 covers 13 residues. The DNA of the CDR3 is TGTGCCAGCAGGGGACAGGCACCTTATGGCTACACCTTC. As protein: CASRGQAPYGYTF.

The chain has TRBV9 and TRBJ1-1, with D possibly being TRBD1 (6 bases). The CDR3 is 13 amino acids. Trimming removed 1 base from V and 5 bases from J, with 9 bases in between. Germline V CDR1 and CDR2: SGDLS, YYNGEE. CDR3 bases: TGTGCCAGCAGCGTAAGGGGGAGGACTGAAGCTTTCTTT. Translation: CASSVRGRTEAFF.

CDR3 sequence (DNA): TGTGCCAGCAGTGGTTTTGGGGGGCTCTACGAGCAGTACTTC. Translated: CASSGFGGLYEQYF. V is TRBV2 and J is TRBJ2-7, with D perhaps TRBD1 or TRBD2 (6 bases each). Trimming cost V 4 bases and J 3 bases, with 13 bases left between them. Per germline, CDR1 SNHLY and CDR2 FYNNEI. The CDR3 is made up of 14 amino acids.

This clone was found a few times. The rearrangement links TRBV6-1 to TRBJ1-2; D is ambiguous. This CDR3 region has 14 residues. Per the germline V gene, CDR1 is MNHNS and CDR2 is SASEGT. V was cut by 0 bases and J by 4 bases, with 9 bases left in between. The CDR3 sequence: CASSEAAVGYGYTF. The CDR3 DNA reads TGTGCCAGCAGTGAAGCCGCGGTGGGCTATGGCTACACCTTC.

This clone showed up just once. This chain uses TRBV19 with TRBJ1-1, with D perhaps TRBD1 (5 bases). The CDR3 has 16 residues. Trimming cost V 3 bases and J 9 bases, with 23 bases left between them. The germline V gene has CDR1 LNHDA and CDR2 SQIVND (reference sequence). The CDR3 nucleotides read TGTGCCAGTAGTATGTCGACAGCTGGGGCTGAAGGGAAAGCTTTCTTT. Amino acids: CASSMSTAGAEGKAFF.

The chain couples TRBV11-3 to TRBJ2-3, with 11 bases aligning to TRBD2. After removal of 3 bases from V and 5 bases from J, the junction contained 7 bases not matched to a gene. The germline gives CDR1 SGHNT, CDR2 YENEEA. CDR3 size: 16 residues. The chain's CDR3 is CASSLLLAGGGDTQYF. The DNA for the CDR3 is TGTGCCAGCAGCTTGCTTCTAGCGGGGGGAGGAGATACGCAGTATTTT.

J is TRBJ1-2 and V is TRBV6-5; D not certain. V gave up 0 bases and J gave up 10 bases, with 18 bases separating them. Germline lookup yields CDR1 MNHEY and CDR2 SVGAGI. The CDR3 covers 15 residues. CDR3 in DNA: TGTGCCAGCAGTTACTCGAGTACCCTAGCAGTGCCCTACACCTTC. Translating gives CASSYSSTLAVPYTF.

The CDR3 DNA follows: TGTGCCAGTGGGGCTCCTCCGTCCTACAATGAGCAGTTCTTC. Translated, it gives CASGAPPSYNEQFF. The V call is TRBV28, the J call TRBJ2-1, with D possibly matching TRBD1 (5 bases). Trimming stripped 9 bases from V and 1 base from J, with 13 bases between. Per the germline V gene, CDR1 is MDHEN and CDR2 is SYDVKM. This CDR3 comprises 14 residues.

The rearrangement uses TRBV10-3 and TRBJ2-1, with 9 bases aligning to TRBD1. The CDR3 spans 15 residues. V lost 6 bases to trimming and J lost 3 bases; unmatched junction nucleotides: 6. Germline CDR1 ENHRY, CDR2 SYGVKD. The CDR3 loop reads CAIRDRDRVYNEQFF. The CDR3 region has the DNA TGTGCCATCAGAGACCGGGACAGGGTCTACAATGAGCAGTTCTTC.

This clone was recorded only once. The chain recombines TRBV3-1 (or the pseudogene TRBV3-2) with TRBJ1-3; no clear D gene. Looked up from germline, CDR1 is LGHDT and CDR2 is YNNKEL (reference sequence). The CDR3 runs to 15 residues. Trimming stripped 0 bases from V and 7 bases from J, with 13 bases between. CDR3 sequence reads: CASSQDASPMNTIYF. DNA for the CDR3: TGTGCCAGCAGCCAAGACGCATCCCCCATGAACACCATATATTTT.

The V and J genes are TRBV5-1 and TRBJ1-2, with TRBD1 matching over 8 bases. This CDR3 has 15 residues. The trim removed 0 bases at V and 4 bases at J, leaving 5 bases unmatched. Germline CDR1 is SGHRS and CDR2 is YFSETQ. The DNA of the CDR3 is TGCGCCAGCAGCTTGGCCAGGGGGCTGATCTATGGCTACACCTTC. As protein: CASSLARGLIYGYTF.

This chain joins TRBV7-2 and TRBJ2-7; D uncertain. Trimming stripped 0 bases from V and 0 bases from J, with 9 bases between. Germline V gene data show CDR1 as SGHTA and CDR2 as FQGNSA. CDR3 length: 15 residues. Here the CDR3 reads CASSLAHRPSYEQYF. The CDR3 DNA sequence: TGTGCCAGCAGCTTAGCGCACAGACCCTCCTACGAGCAGTACTTC.

This clone was observed a few times. This chain uses TRBV5-5 with TRBJ2-1; TRBD2 agrees at 8 bases. The CDR3 is 14 amino acids. Trimming took 2 bases from V and 5 from J; bases not matched to a gene: 3. Germline-derived CDR1 and CDR2 are SGHKS and YYEKEE (reference sequence). The CDR3 region is CASSFRRGDNEQFF. The DNA for the CDR3 is TGTGCCAGCAGCTTCCGGCGGGGGGACAATGAGCAGTTCTTC.

The CDR3 sequence is CASSSYGRQEPAYGYTF. The CDR3 DNA reads as TGTGCCAGCAGTTCGTATGGCCGTCAGGAACCCGCGTATGGCTACACCTTC. The J gene is TRBJ1-2, the V gene TRBV28; D gene uncertain. The CDR3 has 17 residues. Germline V lookup: CDR1 MDHEN, CDR2 SYDVKM. Trimming took 4 bases from V and 5 from J, leaving 23 bases between them.